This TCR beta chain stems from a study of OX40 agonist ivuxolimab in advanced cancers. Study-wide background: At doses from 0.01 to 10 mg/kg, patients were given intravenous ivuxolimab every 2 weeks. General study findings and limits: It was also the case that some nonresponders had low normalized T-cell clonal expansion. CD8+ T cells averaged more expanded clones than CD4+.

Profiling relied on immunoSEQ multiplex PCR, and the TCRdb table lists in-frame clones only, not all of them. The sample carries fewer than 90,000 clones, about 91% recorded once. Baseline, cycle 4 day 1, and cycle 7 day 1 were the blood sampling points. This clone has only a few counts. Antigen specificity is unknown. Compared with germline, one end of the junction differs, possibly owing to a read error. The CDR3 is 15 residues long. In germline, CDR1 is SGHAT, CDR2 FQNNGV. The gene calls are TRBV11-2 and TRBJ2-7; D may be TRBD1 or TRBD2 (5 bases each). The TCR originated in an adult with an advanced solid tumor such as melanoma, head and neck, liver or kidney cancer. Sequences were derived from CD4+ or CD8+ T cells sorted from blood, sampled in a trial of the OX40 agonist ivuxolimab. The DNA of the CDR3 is TGTGCCAGCAGCTCGTACGTCGGGGCGTCCTCCGAGCAGTACTTC. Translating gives CASSSYVGASSEQYF.